This T cell receptor (beta chain) was retrieved from a study of PD-L1 blockade in urothelial cancer. Study overall: Most patients, about 85% of the 29, were males with bladder-origin cancer. Treatment start was followed by blood analysis at 3 weeks (second dose) and again at 6 weeks.

The germline V and J ends were trimmed by 3 bases and 4 bases, with 7 bases remaining between them. There are 12 residues in the CDR3. From germline, CDR1 is MDHEN and CDR2 SYDVKM. Some clones are missing from TCRdb's copy, which holds only in-frame ones; the method was immunoSEQ multiplex PCR. The sample has 35,000 to 55,000 clones, more than 75% seen once. The chain links TRBV28 to TRBJ2-7; TRBD2 might be the D (5 bases). The clonotype originates from a man between 65 and 79 years old with urothelial cancer. This specimen consisted of PBMCs, obtained around atezolizumab (anti-PD-L1) treatment. CDR3 protein: CASSFGLYEQYF. The CDR3 bases are TGTGCCAGCAGTTTCGGACTTTACGAGCAGTACTTC.